The 32 T cell receptor beta chains presented below share a single source sample, sequenced in a study of T cells in Graves' hyperthyroidism and ophthalmopathy. From RNA transcripts, TCR beta CDR3 regions were amplified. HTBI primers were employed in a first-round RT-PCR of the TCR CDR3. TCRdb ran MiXCR on the multiplex PCR reads and lists one entry per CDR3 protein. Of about 640,000 distinct CDR3 sequences in the sample, less than 25% were seen once. The source material was blood. The receptors were sampled from a man aged 30 to 45 with Graves' ophthalmopathy.

The table lists this clonotype with many counts. This chain connects TRBV2 to TRBJ1-5, with TRBD1 matching 7 bases. With 6 bases clipped from V and 0 bases from J, the junction kept 5 bases outside the gene matches. Germline CDR1 SNHLY, CDR2 FYNNEI. The CDR3 is 15 amino acids. This CDR3 is CASRQTGNSNQPQHF. DNA for the CDR3: TGTGCCAGCAGGCAGACAGGGAATAGCAATCAGCCCCAGCATTTT.

In this sample, this clonotype turned up many times. V usage is TRBV27 and J usage is TRBJ2-5, with D possibly TRBD2 on 6 matching bases. The ends were cut back, 5 bases at V and 2 bases at J, with 21 bases in the middle. CDR1 and CDR2 (germline): MNHEY, SMNVEV (reference sequence). The CDR3 loop spans 17 amino acids. The CDR3 reads CASSPRTGAGMQETQYF. CDR3 sequence (DNA): TGTGCCAGCAGTCCCCGAACCGGGGCGGGAATGCAAGAGACCCAGTACTTC.

This clonotype was seen at least ten times. CDR3: CASSAAGGLDREQYF. In DNA, the CDR3 is TGTGCCAGCAGCGCAGCAGGGGGCCTCGATCGGGAGCAGTACTTC. The chain links TRBV27 to TRBJ2-7; 8 positions agree with TRBD1. The germline gives CDR1 MNHEY, CDR2 SMNVEV (reference sequence). This CDR3 comprises 15 residues. Trimming removed 6 bases from V and 7 bases from J; junction bases left unmatched: 14.

This clonotype appeared a few times. The chain has TRBV6-1 and TRBJ2-3; D is undetermined. Germline lookup yields CDR1 MNHNS and CDR2 SASEGT. V was pared by 4 bases and J by 5 bases, with 7 bases between. This CDR3 spans 12 amino acids. The CDR3 protein is CASSANIDTQYF. The DNA for the CDR3 is TGTGCCAGCAGTGCAAATATAGATACGCAGTATTTT.

The genes are TRBV6-1 and TRBJ1-5; TRBD1 might be the D (5 bases). Germline V gene sequence: CDR1 MNHNS, CDR2 SASEGT. The length of the CDR3 is 13 residues. V was cut by 5 bases and J by 4 bases, with 9 bases left in between. The CDR3 reads CASSPQVNQPQHF. The CDR3 DNA is TGTGCCAGCAGTCCACAGGTAAATCAGCCCCAGCATTTT.

V gene TRBV12-3 or TRBV12-4 combines with J gene TRBJ1-1; D is undetermined. CDR3 length: 12 residues. Trimming left V 5 bases short and J 6 bases short, with 10 bases between. For the CDR3, the DNA is TGTGCCAGCAGTACTCGCGGGGCTGAAGCTTTCTTT. It translates to CASSTRGAEAFF.

This clonotype was counted many times. The V call is TRBV28, the J call TRBJ1-2; 8 bases map to TRBD1. Germline V lookup: CDR1 MDHEN, CDR2 SYDVKM. The CDR3 is 14 amino acids. J was trimmed by 4 bases and V by 3 bases; bases with no gene match: 4. The CDR3 DNA reads as TGTGCCAGCAGTTTCGGGGACAGGATCTATGGCTACACCTTC. Protein sequence: CASSFGDRIYGYTF.

The chain combines TRBV28 with TRBJ2-1; D is unclear. Germline CDR1 reads MDHEN; CDR2 reads SYDVKM. The CDR3 totals 15 residues. V was trimmed by 5 bases and J by 0 bases, leaving 11 bases between them. The CDR3 nucleotides read TGTGCCAGCAGTCCTACTATTCTCTCCTACAATGAGCAGTTCTTC. It encodes CASSPTILSYNEQFF.

In this sample, this clonotype turned up many times. V is TRBV2 and J is TRBJ2-2; D unclear. Trimming left V 4 bases short and J 5 bases short, with 8 bases between. The CDR3 has 13 amino acids. Germline V lookup: CDR1 SNHLY, CDR2 FYNNEI. The DNA of the CDR3 is TGTGCCAGCAGTGCCCAGCGAACCGGGGAGCTGTTTTTT. This sequence encodes CASSAQRTGELFF.

V is TRBV6-1 and J is TRBJ2-1; 8 nucleotides align to TRBD2. The trim removed 0 bases at V and 3 bases at J, leaving 7 bases unmatched. Germline V gene sequence: CDR1 MNHNS, CDR2 SASEGT. The CDR3 has 17 amino acids. The CDR3 DNA reads TGTGCCAGCAGTGAAGCGCAGGGACTAGATATCTACAATGAGCAGTTCTTC. It encodes CASSEAQGLDIYNEQFF.

The chain recombines TRBV28 with TRBJ1-5; D possibly corresponds to TRBD1 (6 bases). Between the trimmed V and J ends, which lost 5 bases and 3 bases, there was a span of 17 bases. CDR1 is MDHEN, CDR2 SYDVKM, per germline. The CDR3 covers 16 residues. The CDR3 protein is CASSSRAGAYNQPQHF. CDR3 DNA sequence: TGTGCCAGCAGTAGCCGGGCAGGGGCGTACAATCAGCCCCAGCATTTT.

This clonotype was detected many times. The chain couples TRBV11-2 to TRBJ2-2; D gene ambiguous. CDR1 is SGHAT, CDR2 FQNNGV, per germline. The CDR3 runs 15 residues. The V end lost 4 bases, the J end lost 6 bases, and 15 bases lay between the germline ends. The CDR3 reads CASSSTYEEPGELFF. CDR3 coding DNA: TGTGCCAGCAGCTCGACCTACGAGGAGCCCGGGGAGCTGTTTTTT. Full variable domain (remainder filled in from reference TRBV11-2 and TRBJ2-2): EAGVAQSPRYKIIEKRQSVAFWCNPISGHATLYWYQQILGQGPKLLIQFQNNGVVDDSQLPKDRFSAERLKGVDSTLKIQPAKLEDSAVYLCASSSTYEEPGELFFGEGSRLTVL.

The chain uses TRBV6-1 and TRBJ1-2, with 8 bases fitting TRBD1. CDR3 length equals 14 residues. Losses at the gene ends were 6 bases for V and 4 bases for J; bases not matched to a gene: 7. Germline V CDR1 and CDR2: MNHNS, SASEGT. CDR3 sequence (DNA): TGTGCCAGCAGCATGGACAGGGTCACCTATGGCTACACCTTC. This translates into CASSMDRVTYGYTF.

The chain uses TRBV10-1 and TRBJ2-3; D remains unclear. Trimming pared 1 base from V and 6 bases from J, leaving 8 bases between. This CDR3 has 13 amino acids. Germline CDR1 and CDR2: WNHNN and SYGVQD (reference sequence). Here the CDR3 DNA reads TGCGCCAGCAGTGAGTACCCCACGGATACGCAGTATTTT. It is translated as CASSEYPTDTQYF.

This clonotype was counted only a few times. The chain joins TRBV27 to TRBJ2-7; 7 bases fit TRBD2. This CDR3 has 18 residues. The junction had 20 bases not matched to a gene; V was cut back by 2 bases and J by 7 bases. The germline V gene has CDR1 MNHEY and CDR2 SMNVEV (reference sequence). CDR3 bases: TGTGCCAGCAGTTTACCGCGGGGAGTGGGAGGGCCCTCGTGGGAGCAGTACTTC. Translated, it gives CASSLPRGVGGPSWEQYF.

This chain joins TRBV6-2 or TRBV6-3 and TRBJ2-3; no reliable D call. Trimming took 2 bases from V and 2 from J, leaving 8 bases between them. Germline CDR1 reads MNHEY; CDR2 reads SVGEGT. The CDR3 loop spans 14 amino acids. CDR3 DNA sequence: TGTGCCAGCAGTTACGGCAGGATCACAGATACGCAGTATTTT. Translating gives CASSYGRITDTQYF.

The genes are TRBV6-6 and TRBJ2-7; no definite D call. V was cut by 0 bases and J by 0 bases, with 9 bases left in between. CDR3 length equals 15 residues. Germline loops: CDR1 MNHNY, CDR2 SVGAGI (reference sequence). Here the CDR3 DNA reads TGTGCCAGCAGTTACTCGGGCAGTGCCTCCTACGAGCAGTACTTC. It yields the protein CASSYSGSASYEQYF.

J is TRBJ2-1 and V is TRBV6-1; 8 bases are a match to TRBD2. This CDR3 contains 18 residues. CDR1 MNHNS and CDR2 SASEGT come from the germline V gene. The ends lost 5 bases at V and 2 bases at J; junction bases unmatched: 14. The CDR3 spells CASSSPGRAGEAYNEQFF. Here the CDR3 DNA reads TGTGCCAGCAGTTCCCCGGGTAGAGCGGGAGAGGCCTACAATGAGCAGTTCTTC.

The gene calls are TRBV6-1 and TRBJ2-2; D may be TRBD1 or TRBD2 (6 bases each). Germline V gives CDR1 MNHNS, CDR2 SASEGT. This CDR3 contains 14 residues. The germline V and J ends were trimmed by 6 bases and 3 bases, with 11 bases remaining between them. This chain's CDR3 is CASSTEGDTGELFF. CDR3 DNA: TGTGCCAGCAGCACGGAGGGGGACACCGGGGAGCTGTTTTTT.

This clonotype was recorded many times. The V and J genes are TRBV27 and TRBJ1-1; no definite D call. Per the germline V gene, CDR1 is MNHEY and CDR2 is SMNVEV (reference sequence). V was trimmed by 4 bases and J by 5 bases, leaving 14 bases between them. This CDR3 is 14 amino acids long. This chain's CDR3 is CASSSRFSGTEAFF. The CDR3 DNA follows: TGTGCCAGCAGTTCTCGGTTTTCGGGTACTGAAGCTTTCTTT.

This clonotype came up many times. The chain joins TRBV30 to TRBJ2-3; 12 positions match TRBD2. Germline CDR1 GTSNPN, CDR2 SVGIG (reference sequence). V dropped 1 base and J dropped 6; count of bases not matched to a gene: 2. This CDR3 spans 14 amino acids. In DNA form, the CDR3 reads TGTGCCTGGAGTGGACTAGCGGGAGTGGATACGCAGTATTTT. It codes for CAWSGLAGVDTQYF.

The CDR3 sequence is CSAHSGLGAFF. DNA of the CDR3: TGCAGTGCTCATTCGGGACTTGGAGCTTTCTTT. This chain joins TRBV20-1 and TRBJ1-1; a possible D gene is TRBD1 (5 bases). The CDR3 is made up of 11 amino acids. CDR1 DFQATT and CDR2 SNEGSKA come from the germline V gene (reference sequence). V gave up 5 bases and J gave up 10 bases, with 14 bases separating them.

The table lists this clonotype with many counts. Here the CDR3 reads CATSRDRGAWTEAFF. The CDR3 DNA sequence: TGTGCCACCAGCAGAGATCGGGGGGCTTGGACTGAAGCTTTCTTT. The chain recombines TRBV15 with TRBJ1-1; a possible D gene is TRBD1 (6 bases). The CDR3 consists of 15 residues. CDR1 and CDR2 (germline): LNHNV, YYDKDF (reference sequence). With 0 bases removed from V and 5 bases from J, the gap between germline ends came to 13 bases. Complete variable domain (other parts from reference TRBV15 and TRBJ1-1): DAMVIQNPRYQVTQFGKPVTLSCSQTLNHNVMYWYQQKSSQAPKLLFHYYDKDFNNEADTPDNFQSRRPNTSFCFLDIRSPGLGDTAMYLCATSRDRGAWTEAFFGQGTRLTVV.

The genes are TRBV7-2 and TRBJ1-3, with a possible D match to TRBD1 (5 bases). V was trimmed by 5 bases and J by 2 bases, leaving 13 bases between them. The CDR3 extends over 15 amino acids. Germline V gene data show CDR1 as SGHTA and CDR2 as FQGNSA. The CDR3 is CASSLGGGAGNTIYF. The CDR3 region has the DNA TGTGCCAGCAGCCTAGGCGGGGGGGCTGGAAACACCATATATTTT. Full variable domain (rest looked up from reference TRBV7-2 and TRBJ1-3): GAGVSQSPSNKVTEKGKDVELRCDPISGHTALYWYRQSLGQGLEFLIYFQGNSAPDKSGLPSDRFSAERTGGSVSTLTIQRTQQEDSAVYLCASSLGGGAGNTIYFGEGSWLTVV.

This clonotype was recorded many times. The chain links TRBV7-2 to TRBJ1-2, with D maybe TRBD1 (6 bases). The germline CDR1 and CDR2 sequences are SGHTA and FQGNSA. The CDR3 is 15 amino acids. Trimming pared 2 bases from V and 6 bases from J, leaving 16 bases between. The CDR3 sequence: CASSLLTTGADGYTF. DNA for the CDR3: TGTGCCAGCAGCTTATTAACCACGGGGGCGGATGGCTACACCTTC.

The chain combines TRBV15 with TRBJ2-7; a weak D match, TRBD1 (5 bases). CDR1 and CDR2 from the germline V gene are LNHNV and YYDKDF (reference sequence). V shed 2 bases and J shed 7 bases, with 15 bases lying between them. The CDR3 is made up of 14 amino acids. CDR3 DNA: TGTGCCACCAGCAGACCTGGGGCGGAGTGGGAGCAGTACTTC. Translation gives CATSRPGAEWEQYF.

This clonotype has a count of ten or more. The chain links TRBV27 to TRBJ2-1, with TRBD2 identical over 8 bases. Germline V lookup: CDR1 MNHEY, CDR2 SMNVEV (reference sequence). J lost 4 bases, V lost 6 bases, and 11 bases had no gene match. The CDR3 sequence is 16 residues long. Here the CDR3 reads CASRTQRAGVYNEQFF. CDR3 nucleotides: TGTGCCAGCAGAACCCAACGAGCGGGGGTGTACAATGAGCAGTTCTTC.

This clonotype was seen repeatedly, ten times or more. The V and J genes are TRBV12-3 or TRBV12-4 and TRBJ1-5; no clear D gene. CDR3 size: 11 residues. V dropped 6 bases and J dropped 11 bases, with 11 bases sitting between them. The CDR3 loop is CASRLELTQHF. The CDR3 bases are TGTGCCAGCAGGCTGGAGTTGACCCAGCATTTT.

J is TRBJ2-7 and V is TRBV25-1; D remains unclear. Looked up from germline, CDR1 is MGHDK and CDR2 is SYGVNS. The V gene lost 2 bases and the J gene lost 5 bases, with 10 bases spanning the gap. This CDR3 spans 13 amino acids. The CDR3 loop reads CASSEALSHEQYF. The CDR3 region has the DNA TGTGCCAGCAGTGAAGCTCTCTCTCACGAGCAGTACTTC.

In its sample, this clonotype was seen many times. The genes are TRBV12-3 or TRBV12-4 and TRBJ2-3, with unresolved D. This CDR3 spans 14 amino acids. Between the trimmed V and J ends, which lost 0 bases and 4 bases, there was a span of 8 bases. This CDR3 is CASSLAGKPDTQYF. Here the CDR3 DNA reads TGTGCCAGCAGTTTAGCGGGGAAACCAGATACGCAGTATTTT.

Only a few counts were recorded for this clonotype. The CDR3 DNA follows: TGCAGTGCTAGACACAGGGGTTACGAGCAGTACTTC. Residues: CSARHRGYEQYF. The V gene is TRBV20-1, the J gene TRBJ2-7; 7 bases line up with TRBD1. The V gene's germline CDR1 is DFQATT and CDR2 SNEGSKA (reference sequence). With V trimmed by 2 bases and J by 4 bases, 2 bases remained unmatched. The CDR3 loop spans 12 amino acids.

The rearrangement links TRBV2 to TRBJ2-4, with a tentative D call TRBD1 (5 bases). The CDR3 runs to 17 residues. Germline loops: CDR1 SNHLY, CDR2 FYNNEI. The V end was cut by 0 bases, the J end by 2 bases, with 14 bases between. This CDR3 reads CASSEAPRQKPKNIQYF. The CDR3 DNA reads TGTGCCAGCAGTGAAGCGCCTCGACAGAAGCCCAAAAACATTCAGTACTTC.